Below, 26 T cell receptor beta chains from the same sample are listed, as sequenced in a study of T-cell memory formation after mild COVID-19. TCRdb ran MiXCR on the 5' RACE reads and lists one entry per CDR3 protein. The data show a few hundred thousand distinct CDR3 sequences, with roughly 15% seen just once and 20% to 25% held by the top ten. The sample comprised PBMCs or a T cell subset sorted from them (not recorded which). Receptors were obtained from a man between 18 and 35 years old who had mild COVID-19 (a few samples of this study predate the infection). Cell type and time point are not known.

This clonotype was recorded a few times. This chain joins TRBV20-1 and TRBJ2-5, with 12 nucleotides matching TRBD2. Germline CDR1 DFQATT, CDR2 SNEGSKA (reference sequence). The V segment lost 5 bases and the J segment 5 bases; nucleotides outside the gene matches: 3. The CDR3 spans 13 residues. The CDR3 spells CSASGLAGETQYF. The CDR3 nucleotides read TGCAGTGCTTCGGGACTAGCGGGCGAGACCCAGTACTTC.

The chain has TRBV28 and TRBJ2-2, with unresolved D. The CDR3 is 15 amino acids. Germline CDR1 MDHEN, CDR2 SYDVKM. V lost 1 base, J lost 1 base, and 7 bases lay in between. CDR3 nucleotides: TGTGCCAGCAGTTTATCTCGACAGAACACCGGGGAGCTGTTTTTT. Protein sequence: CASSLSRQNTGELFF.

This clonotype was counted only a few times. The gene calls are TRBV12-3 or TRBV12-4 and TRBJ2-1; 10 bases map to TRBD1. The V and J ends lost 5 bases and 6 bases, in that order; junction bases with no gene match: 7. CDR3 length: 15 residues. CDR3 sequence: CASSPRDRGGNEQFF. Written as DNA, the CDR3 is TGTGCCAGCAGTCCCCGGGACAGGGGCGGCAATGAGCAGTTCTTC.

This chain connects TRBV6-6 to TRBJ1-5, with unresolved D. The V end lost 4 bases, the J end lost 7 bases, and 5 bases lay between the germline ends. CDR1 and CDR2 from the germline V gene are MNHNY and SVGAGI (reference sequence). The CDR3 is 11 amino acids. The chain's CDR3 is CASSSPQPQHF. CDR3 nucleotide sequence: TGTGCCAGCAGTTCGCCCCAGCCCCAGCATTTT.

The rearrangement links TRBV20-1 to TRBJ2-2; a weak D match, TRBD1 (6 bases). V lost 0 bases and J 4 bases, leaving 12 bases between the germline ends. CDR3 length: 15 amino acids. Germline V lookup: CDR1 DFQATT, CDR2 SNEGSKA (reference sequence). The CDR3 DNA is TGCAGTGCTAGAGATGAGGACAGACGCACCGGGGAGCTGTTTTTT. Encoded protein: CSARDEDRRTGELFF.

The chain recombines TRBV6-2 or TRBV6-3 with TRBJ2-5; 10 nucleotides align to TRBD2. The CDR3 loop spans 16 amino acids. Per the germline V gene, CDR1 is MNHEY and CDR2 is SVGEGT. The ends lost 6 bases at V and 5 bases at J; junction bases unmatched: 12. Written as DNA, the CDR3 is TGTGCCAGCAGGGGAGGACTAGCGGAGAGGTGGGAGACCCAGTACTTC. It codes for CASRGGLAERWETQYF.

The chain couples TRBV6-5 to TRBJ2-7, with unresolved D. CDR1 and CDR2 from the germline V gene are MNHEY and SVGAGI. Trimming pared 0 bases from V and 2 bases from J, leaving 11 bases between. CDR3 length: 15 amino acids. CDR3: CASSYSPPTAYEQYF. The CDR3 DNA reads TGTGCCAGCAGTTACTCCCCCCCCACAGCCTACGAGCAGTACTTC.

Only a few counts were recorded for this clonotype. The V and J genes are TRBV4-1 and TRBJ2-2; unclear D gene. Germline V lookup: CDR1 MGHRA, CDR2 YSYEKL. The CDR3 has 14 amino acids. With 4 bases removed from V and 7 bases from J, the gap between germline ends came to 13 bases. This CDR3 reads CASSLGLWIGELFF. The CDR3 DNA is TGCGCCAGCAGCCTGGGCCTGTGGATCGGGGAGCTGTTTTTT.

The table lists this clonotype with a few counts. V and J are TRBV27 and TRBJ2-7, with 7 bases aligning to TRBD2. CDR3 length: 15 residues. The germline V gene encodes CDR1 MNHEY and CDR2 SMNVEV (reference sequence). With V trimmed by 6 bases and J by 6 bases, 14 bases remained unmatched. CDR3 sequence: CASSPLAGDPSEQYF. The CDR3, as DNA: TGTGCCAGCAGCCCCCTCGCGGGGGATCCAAGCGAGCAGTACTTC.

This clonotype has a handful of counts. The chain recombines TRBV28 with TRBJ2-1; D possibly matches TRBD1 or TRBD2 (6 bases each). This CDR3 has 15 residues. Germline V CDR1 and CDR2: MDHEN, SYDVKM. V gave up 0 bases and J gave up 6 bases, with 12 bases separating them. The CDR3 here is CASSLWGGRSNEQFF. The CDR3 DNA reads as TGTGCCAGCAGTTTATGGGGGGGCCGTTCCAATGAGCAGTTCTTC.

This clonotype was counted only a few times. V usage is TRBV12-3 or TRBV12-4 and J usage is TRBJ2-2, with D maybe TRBD1 (5 bases). Deletions cut 6 bases from V and 1 base from J, with 9 bases between. The CDR3 extends over 14 amino acids. CDR3 nucleotides: TGTGCCAGCAGAGCCGACAGGAACACCGGGGAGCTGTTTTTT. Residues: CASRADRNTGELFF.

The rearrangement uses TRBV7-2 and TRBJ2-5; D might be TRBD1 (6 bases). The CDR3 runs to 15 residues. The germline CDR1 and CDR2 sequences are SGHTA and FQGNSA. Trimming cost V 5 bases and J 5 bases, with 18 bases left between them. The CDR3 loop reads CASSGGQGPGETQYF. DNA of the CDR3: TGTGCCAGCAGCGGAGGTCAGGGGCCAGGGGAGACCCAGTACTTC.

This chain links TRBV7-6 with TRBJ1-6; D is ambiguous. This CDR3 spans 14 amino acids. V was clipped by 5 bases and J by 0 bases, with 5 bases between them. The germline V gene encodes CDR1 SGHVS and CDR2 FNYEAQ. CDR3 DNA sequence: TGTGCCAGCAGCCTTGGCTCCTATAATTCACCCCTCCACTTT. It encodes CASSLGSYNSPLHF.

The rearrangement links TRBV6-1 to TRBJ2-2; TRBD2 agrees at 8 bases. The CDR3 extends over 15 amino acids. Trimming took 7 bases from V and 4 from J; bases not matched to a gene: 8. Per germline, CDR1 MNHNS and CDR2 SASEGT. The CDR3 protein is CASTEGSGATGELFF. The CDR3 DNA sequence: TGTGCCAGCACCGAGGGTAGCGGGGCCACCGGGGAGCTGTTTTTT.

This clonotype was counted only a few times. The genes are TRBV4-2 and TRBJ2-3, with a possible D match to TRBD2 (6 bases). V was cut by 0 bases and J by 1 base, with 17 bases left in between. This CDR3 is built from 18 residues. From germline, CDR1 is LGHNA and CDR2 YNFKEQ. Written as DNA, the CDR3 is TGTGCCAGCAGCCAAGATTCAACGGACGGAGGGGGCACAGATACGCAGTATTTT. Translation gives CASSQDSTDGGGTDTQYF.

V is TRBV4-1 and J is TRBJ2-1, with D uncertain. CDR1 MGHRA and CDR2 YSYEKL come from the germline V gene. This CDR3 comprises 16 residues. Trimming stripped 1 base from V and 1 base from J, with 11 bases between. CDR3 amino acids: CASSQVSLRSYNEQFF. CDR3 coding DNA: TGCGCCAGCAGCCAAGTCAGCTTGCGTTCCTACAATGAGCAGTTCTTC.

In this sample, this clonotype turned up a few times. The CDR3 spells CASSPTRVSGAQETQYF. DNA of the CDR3: TGTGCCAGCAGCCCTACCCGGGTTAGCGGGGCTCAAGAGACCCAGTACTTC. The chain employs TRBV7-8 and TRBJ2-5; 8 nucleotides align to TRBD2. The ends lost 5 bases at V and 2 bases at J; junction bases unmatched: 13. This CDR3 has 17 amino acids. Germline assignment: CDR1 SGHVS and CDR2 FQNEAQ.

This clonotype was recorded once. The chain joins TRBV9 to TRBJ1-3, with D perhaps TRBD1 (6 bases). In germline, CDR1 is SGDLS, CDR2 YYNGEE. V shed 1 base and J shed 9 bases, with 17 bases lying between them. The CDR3 runs 15 residues. The CDR3 sequence: CASSVLGGRGGTIYF. CDR3 in DNA: TGTGCCAGCAGCGTATTGGGGGGCAGAGGAGGCACCATATATTTT.

Many counts were recorded for this clonotype. The chain has TRBV6-1 and TRBJ2-3; D gene ambiguous. In germline, CDR1 is MNHNS, CDR2 SASEGT. Trimming took 7 bases from V and 6 from J, leaving 5 bases between them. This CDR3 is 10 amino acids long. This chain's CDR3 is CASTRDTQYF. As DNA, the CDR3 is TGTGCCAGCACCCGCGATACGCAGTATTTT.

There are a few counts of this clonotype. J is TRBJ2-7 and V is TRBV5-5; no clear D gene. Germline values: CDR1 SGHKS, CDR2 YYEKEE (reference sequence). The ends were cut back, 3 bases at V and 5 bases at J, with 18 bases in the middle. There are 15 residues in the CDR3. The CDR3 DNA reads as TGTGCCAGCAGCTACAACGCCCATGGTAACAACGAGCAGTACTTC. This encodes CASSYNAHGNNEQYF.

This clonotype showed up many times. V and J are TRBV15 and TRBJ2-5, with 8 bases that match TRBD2. The V gene end was trimmed by 8 bases and the J gene end by 4 bases; junction bases not matched to a gene: 9. Germline V gene sequence: CDR1 LNHNV, CDR2 YYDKDF (reference sequence). The CDR3 loop spans 14 amino acids. CDR3 loop: CATAGGGPGETQYF. The CDR3 nucleotides read TGTGCCACCGCCGGCGGGGGGCCAGGAGAGACCCAGTACTTC.

V is TRBV12-3 or TRBV12-4 and J is TRBJ2-3, with 9 bases that match TRBD2. This CDR3 has 16 amino acids. V lost 6 bases, J lost 4 bases, and 11 bases stayed unmatched. In DNA form, the CDR3 reads TGTGCCAGCAGCTCGCCGGCGGGGGGGAGGGCAGATACGCAGTATTTT. Translated, it gives CASSSPAGGRADTQYF.

This clonotype turned up a few times. V gene TRBV25-1 combines with J gene TRBJ2-3; D unclear. The CDR3 spans 12 residues. V dropped 5 bases and J dropped 6 bases, with 9 bases sitting between them. Germline-derived CDR1 and CDR2 are MGHDK and SYGVNS. CDR3 DNA: TGTGCCAGCAGTACAGCCACCGATACGCAGTATTTT. This codes for CASSTATDTQYF.

The V gene is TRBV18, the J gene TRBJ2-3; D gene ambiguous. The length of the CDR3 is 13 residues. V dropped 4 bases and J dropped 3 bases, with 8 bases sitting between them. Germline V gives CDR1 KGHSH, CDR2 LQKENI. CDR3 bases: TGTGCCAGCTCACGACTCGATACAGATACGCAGTATTTT. Protein: CASSRLDTDTQYF.

This clonotype showed up just a few times. The rearrangement links TRBV7-2 to TRBJ1-1; TRBD1 is a possible D gene (5 bases). CDR3 length: 16 amino acids. Germline CDR1 reads SGHTA; CDR2 reads FQGNSA. The V end was cut by 1 base, the J end by 4 bases, with 16 bases between. DNA for the CDR3: TGTGCCAGCAGCTTAGTGCGGGGGTTGGGGCCCACTGAAGCTTTCTTT. Its translation: CASSLVRGLGPTEAFF.

This rearrangement joins TRBV6-5 to TRBJ1-4; possibly TRBD1 for D (5 bases). V lost 0 bases to trimming and J lost 7 bases, with 15 bases between them. Germline V gene sequence: CDR1 MNHEY, CDR2 SVGAGI. This CDR3 is built from 16 residues. CDR3 region: CASSYSGARSSEKLFF. CDR3 nucleotides: TGTGCCAGCAGTTACTCAGGGGCCCGCTCCAGTGAAAAACTGTTTTTT.